This entry is about one T cell receptor beta chain. Its antigen is still unknown. TCRdb fed the RT-PCR reads into MiXCR, producing one record per CDR3 protein. This repertoire shows about 500,000 distinct CDR3 sequences, approximately 16% found once; its top ten account for 3%. V shed 4 bases and J 5 bases; nucleotides not matched to a gene: 4. The CDR3 length is 14 residues. Germline-derived CDR1 and CDR2 are MGHDK and SYGVNS. The entry originates in a study of response to subunit inactivated influenza vaccine. Study results and limitations: Few additional T cells are recruited per seasonal influenza vaccination, authors suggested.

V and J are TRBV25-1 and TRBJ1-1; the match to TRBD1 covers 10 bases. The TCR sequence derives from a man in his fifties or sixties who received an inactivated influenza vaccine. This specimen consisted of CD4+ T cells sorted from PBMCs, obtained about 24 months after vaccination. The CDR3 bases are TGTGCCAGCAGTGGGACAGGGGGTGGGACTGAAGCTTTCTTT. Protein product: CASSGTGGGTEAFF.